The 2 T cell receptor beta chains below were found in one sample sequenced in a study of monozygotic twins with inflammatory bowel disease. After re-calling the 5' RACE reads, TCRdb lists one entry per CDR3 protein, DNA absent. Its clone listing holds about 130,000 distinct CDR3 sequences. The specimen was blood. These receptors were taken from a human donor with ulcerative colitis or Crohn's disease, or a healthy co-twin of an affected twin (not recorded which).

The V gene is TRBV20-1, the J gene TRBJ2-7. The CDR3 is made up of 16 amino acids. The germline CDR1 and CDR2 sequences are DFQATT and SNEGSKA (reference sequence). The CDR3 region is CSARNPSSGFFYEQYF.

The rearrangement joins TRBV29-1 to TRBJ2-7; TCRdb names TRBD1, which stays unverified in the absence of DNA. The CDR3 loop spans 14 amino acids. CDR1 and CDR2 from the germline V gene are SQVTM and ANQGSEA. CDR3 region: CSVEKGQGGYEQYF.